This T cell receptor beta chain was identified in a study of T-cell reconstitution after alpha-beta-depleted transplantation in children (dated by TCRdb to the mid-2010s). With regard to the full study: Using TCR repertoire profiling, the study quantitatively followed how T-cell immune reconstitution unfolded in children after TCRalphabeta/CD19-depleted allogeneic hematopoietic cell transplantation.

Preparation of the library involved PCR. The instrument given in TCRdb is Illumina HiSeq 2500. To normalize quantification of the TCRbeta repertoire, the TCR libraries were built with molecular barcoding that relied on unique molecular identifiers. TCRdb cleaned the public reads at Q25 with fastp, built clones with MiXCR and kept in-frame beta chains. Entries are consolidated by CDR3 protein sequence, retaining the most common genes and DNA. A total of under 450,000 distinct CDR3 sequences appear in this sample, 13% of them only once. Together, the top ten hold 4% to 5.5% of the sample. Regarding this clonotype: Its antigen is currently not known. Per-base quality was not reported, and no clone a single base away is much larger than it.

As encoded in the germline V gene (reference sequence), CDR1 is DFQATT while CDR2 is SNEGSKA. Clipping removes 3 bases from V and 6 bases from J, with 8 as the unmatched junction base count. From the cysteine through the phenylalanine, the CDR3 covers 14 amino acids. The CDR3 DNA has 42 bases and is translated from base 1. The sequenced sample was PBMCs, obtained from the stem cell graft. The rearrangement combines TRBV20-1 with TRBJ2-3; 8 bases in between match TRBD2. The sequence came from a human donor who donated a stem cell graft to a child with Fanconi anemia. The bases read TGCAGTGCTAGGGTTAGCGGGGTGGGGGATACGCAGTATTTT. It translates to CSARVSGVGDTQYF.